The present TCR beta chain was sequenced within a study of OX40 agonist ivuxolimab in advanced cancers. Sequencing was performed with immunoSEQ multiplex PCR; in TCRdb, only in-frame clones are kept and a portion is missing. The table shows 60,000 or so clones, with 80% to 85% occurring only once. Study outcomes and limitations: In a subset of nonresponders, normalized T-cell clonal expansion was also low.

Only one count was recorded for this clone. Its matching antigen is unknown. Sequencing used CD4+ or CD8+ T cells sorted from blood, obtained in a trial of the OX40 agonist ivuxolimab. The receptor was derived from an adult with an advanced solid tumor such as melanoma, head and neck, liver or kidney cancer.

The CDR3 bases are TGTGCCAGCAGAGCCGAGAGAAACACCATATATTTT. Its translation: CASRAERNTIYF. The chain carries TRBV6-5 and TRBJ1-3; D gene uncertain. Looked up from germline, CDR1 is MNHEY and CDR2 is SVGAGI. V was shortened by 6 bases and J by 5 bases, with 8 bases between the two germline ends. This CDR3 has 12 amino acids.